This entry lists 13 T cell receptor beta chains sequenced from one sample in a study of blood T cell repertoires in COVID-19. Assay: immunoSEQ multiplex PCR; the TCRdb copy retains only in-frame clones and omits some. Among hundreds of thousands of clones listed, about 89% were seen once. Source material: peripheral blood. The receptor source for this set is a woman in her fifties or sixties with acute or convalescent COVID-19.

The chain uses TRBV18 and TRBJ1-2; TRBD1 matches at 7 bases. CDR1 KGHSH and CDR2 LQKENI come from the germline V gene. This CDR3 region has 14 residues. The V segment lost 3 bases and the J segment 2 bases; nucleotides outside the gene matches: 3. The CDR3 spells CASSPGTENYGYTF. The CDR3 DNA is TGTGCCAGCTCACCTGGGACAGAAAACTATGGCTACACCTTC.

The chain carries TRBV6-5 and TRBJ1-1, with D unclear. CDR3 length: 13 amino acids. Between the trimmed V and J ends, which lost 6 bases and 8 bases, there was a span of 16 bases. Germline values: CDR1 MNHEY, CDR2 SVGAGI. CDR3 sequence: CASSPRGWEEAFF. In DNA, the CDR3 is TGTGCCAGCAGCCCACGAGGGTGGGAGGAAGCTTTCTTT.

The J gene is TRBJ1-2, the V gene TRBV4-3; no clear D gene. The ends were cut back, 4 bases at V and 4 bases at J, with 16 bases in the middle. There are 15 residues in the CDR3. Germline CDR1 and CDR2: LGHNA and YSLEER. CDR3 nucleotide sequence: TGCGCCAGCAGCCGGAATTGGGGTGAGGGCTATGGCTACACCTTC. Translated, it gives CASSRNWGEGYGYTF.

V and J are TRBV13 and TRBJ1-1; TRBD1 aligns across 9 bases. Trimming at V came to 4 bases and at J to 4 bases, leaving 22 bases not matched to a gene. Germline V lookup: CDR1 PRHDT, CDR2 FYEKMQ (reference sequence). The CDR3 contains 20 residues. The CDR3 nucleotides read TGTGCCAGCAGCTCAGACCCGCTTTGGACAGGGGCCGCCACCGGCACTGAAGCTTTCTTT. This translates into CASSSDPLWTGAATGTEAFF.

The V gene is TRBV3-1 (or the pseudogene TRBV3-2), the J gene TRBJ2-1; 9 bases align to TRBD1. This CDR3 region has 17 residues. V dropped 3 bases and J dropped 7; count of bases not matched to a gene: 13. Germline V gene lookup returns CDR1 LGHDT and CDR2 YNNKEL (reference sequence). CDR3 region: CASSHSPGTGSKNEQFF. Written as DNA, the CDR3 is TGTGCCAGCAGCCACAGCCCGGGGACAGGGAGTAAGAATGAGCAGTTCTTC.

This chain uses TRBV28 with TRBJ1-6, with 7 bases fitting TRBD1. This CDR3 has 16 amino acids. Germline CDR1 and CDR2: MDHEN and SYDVKM. V was clipped by 5 bases and J by 10 bases; unmatched bases: 14. The chain's CDR3 is CASSLLGQVGGSPLHF. For the CDR3, the DNA is TGTGCCAGCAGTCTCCTAGGACAGGTCGGTGGGTCACCCCTCCACTTT.

The CDR3 loop reads CASSLVRGAIGYTF. For the CDR3, the DNA is TGTGCCAGCAGCTTAGTGCGGGGCGCGATTGGCTACACCTTC. The V call is TRBV7-9, the J call TRBJ1-2; D is perhaps TRBD1 (5 bases). The germline gives CDR1 SEHNR, CDR2 FQNEAQ (reference sequence). V was clipped by 1 base and J by 7 bases, with 13 bases between them. The length of the CDR3 is 14 residues.

The chain combines TRBV28 with TRBJ1-2; tentatively, D is TRBD1 (6 bases). V was trimmed by 5 bases and J by 12 bases, leaving 19 bases between them. Germline CDR1 and CDR2: MDHEN and SYDVKM. This CDR3 has 13 amino acids. The CDR3 reads CASSGTYLFGDTF. The CDR3 DNA follows: TGTGCCAGCAGTGGGACATATCTTTTCGGCGACACCTTC.

V and J are TRBV27 and TRBJ1-1; no firm D call. Germline assignment: CDR1 MNHEY and CDR2 SMNVEV (reference sequence). This CDR3 has 14 residues. The V end lost 1 base, the J end lost 3 bases, and 9 bases lay between the germline ends. As DNA, the CDR3 is TGTGCCAGCAGTTTATTGGGGAGGGACACTGAAGCTTTCTTT. Amino acid sequence: CASSLLGRDTEAFF.

This chain joins TRBV3-1 (or the pseudogene TRBV3-2) and TRBJ2-3; 7 bases are shared with TRBD1. The germline gives CDR1 LGHDT, CDR2 YNNKEL (reference sequence). The CDR3 is made up of 17 amino acids. J was trimmed by 1 base and V by 7 bases; bases with no gene match: 14. The CDR3 DNA is TGTGCCAGCAAACAGGGGCAGGCGGACCGTTGCACAGATACGCAGTATTTT. It translates to CASKQGQADRCTDTQYF.

This chain uses TRBV19 with TRBJ2-3; D perhaps matches TRBD1 (6 bases). V lost 9 bases to trimming and J lost 2 bases, with 12 bases between them. The germline V gene encodes CDR1 LNHDA and CDR2 SQIVND (reference sequence). This CDR3 region has 13 residues. The CDR3 bases are TGTGCCAGGAGGGACACTTACACAGATACGCAGTATTTT. Residues: CARRDTYTDTQYF.

The chain joins TRBV28 to TRBJ2-7, with D perhaps matching TRBD1 (6 bases). Germline lookup yields CDR1 MDHEN and CDR2 SYDVKM. V was trimmed by 4 bases and J by 2 bases, leaving 9 bases between them. CDR3 length: 13 amino acids. CDR3 DNA: TGTGCCAGCAGTTCTACAGGGCCCTACGAGCAGTACTTC. It encodes CASSSTGPYEQYF.

The V gene is TRBV19, the J gene TRBJ1-1; the D gene is possibly TRBD1 (6 bases). CDR3 size: 17 residues. V lost 5 bases and J 0 bases, leaving 19 bases between the germline ends. Germline-derived CDR1 and CDR2 are LNHDA and SQIVND (reference sequence). The CDR3 protein is CASSALPGHSMNTEAFF. The CDR3 bases are TGTGCCAGTAGTGCTCTACCGGGACACAGCATGAACACTGAAGCTTTCTTT.